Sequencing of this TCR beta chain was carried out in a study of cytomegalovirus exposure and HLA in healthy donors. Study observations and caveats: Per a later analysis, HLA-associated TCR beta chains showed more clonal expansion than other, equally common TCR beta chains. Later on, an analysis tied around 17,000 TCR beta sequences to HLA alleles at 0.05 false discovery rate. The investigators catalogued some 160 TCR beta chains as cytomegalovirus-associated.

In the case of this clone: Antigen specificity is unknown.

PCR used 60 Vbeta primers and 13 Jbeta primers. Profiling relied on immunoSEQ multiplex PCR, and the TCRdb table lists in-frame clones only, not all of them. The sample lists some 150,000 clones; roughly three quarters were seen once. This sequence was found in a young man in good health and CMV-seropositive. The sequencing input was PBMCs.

Written as DNA, the CDR3 is TGTGCCAGCAGCCAAGCTAAGGGGGGGAGTTTATACAATGAGCAGTTCTTC. Translation gives CASSQAKGGSLYNEQFF. This chain connects TRBV14 to TRBJ2-1; D perhaps matches TRBD2 (7 bases). Germline V gene lookup returns CDR1 SGHDN and CDR2 FVKESK. The CDR3 has 17 residues. The V end was cut by 1 base, the J end by 4 bases, with 17 bases between.